What follows are 9 T cell receptor beta chains derived from one specimen sequenced in a study of blood T cell repertoires in COVID-19 (dated by TCRdb to 2020 to 2022). The library was made by the immunoSEQ multiplex PCR assay. TCRdb holds this immuneACCESS table with in-frame rearrangements only. Some clones are missing; in checked studies, unresolved V genes explain under half, and the rest has no known cause. The sample table lists 200,000 to 250,000 clones, 82% of them with a count of one. Jointly, the top ten make up 3% to 3.5% of the sample. Sequencing was carried out using PBMCs or T cells enriched from blood (not recorded which). The receptors come from a woman aged 55-70 years who had recovered from COVID-19.

The table lists this clone with a few counts. Other nucleotide sequences from this sample produce the same CDR3. V usage is TRBV5-4 and J usage is TRBJ2-7, with TRBD1 identical over 8 bases. From germline, CDR1 is SGHNT and CDR2 YYREEE (reference sequence). The CDR3 consists of 12 residues. With 1 base clipped from V and 6 bases from J, the junction kept 0 bases outside the gene matches. The CDR3 region has the DNA TGTGCCAGCAGCTTGACAGGGGGCGAGCAGTACTTC. Amino acids: CASSLTGGEQYF.

This clone was seen just once. The chain has TRBV10-2 and TRBJ2-7, with D perhaps matching TRBD1 (5 bases). CDR3 size: 13 residues. V lost 10 bases to trimming and J lost 3 bases, with 16 bases between them. Germline V lookup: CDR1 WSHSY, CDR2 SAAADI. The DNA for the CDR3 is TGCGCCACCATAGGGGCCTCATTCTACGAGCAGTACTTC. It is translated as CATIGASFYEQYF.

V gene TRBV7-2 combines with J gene TRBJ2-6, with D perhaps matching TRBD2 (6 bases). Germline CDR1 is SGHTA and CDR2 is FQGNSA. CDR3 length: 13 residues. The CDR3 region has the DNA TGTGCTAGGAGGGAGACTGGGGCCAACGTCCTGACTTTC. Encoded protein: CARRETGANVLTF.

The sample holds a few counts of this clone. The rearrangement joins TRBV6-2 or TRBV6-3 to TRBJ2-1; 9 bases map to TRBD2. From germline, CDR1 is MNHEY and CDR2 SVGEGT. CDR3 size: 18 residues. The V gene end was trimmed by 2 bases and the J gene end by 4 bases; junction bases not matched to a gene: 12. As DNA, the CDR3 is TGTGCCAGCAGTTACGCACCCTGGCGGGGGGGCGGGTACAATGAGCAGTTCTTC. This gives the protein CASSYAPWRGGGYNEQFF.

The rearrangement uses TRBV5-1 and TRBJ2-3; 15 bases match TRBD2. Germline CDR1 and CDR2: SGHRS and YFSETQ. This CDR3 contains 17 residues. V lost 4 bases to trimming and J lost 2 bases; unmatched junction nucleotides: 5. The CDR3 DNA reads TGCGCCAGCAGCAAGGGACTAGCGGGGGGTCACACAGATACGCAGTATTTT. Translating gives CASSKGLAGGHTDTQYF.

The rearrangement links TRBV3-1 (or the pseudogene TRBV3-2) to TRBJ2-5; D unresolved. Germline V CDR1 and CDR2: LGHDT, YNNKEL (reference sequence). V lost 8 bases and J 0 bases, leaving 7 bases between the germline ends. The CDR3 is 12 residues long. CDR3 in amino acids: CASGSDQETQYF. As DNA, the CDR3 is TGTGCCAGCGGTAGTGACCAAGAGACCCAGTACTTC.

V and J are TRBV28 and TRBJ1-3; TRBD1 aligns across 7 bases. The trim removed 5 bases at V and 7 bases at J, leaving 5 bases unmatched. The germline CDR1 and CDR2 sequences are MDHEN and SYDVKM. CDR3 length equals 13 residues. CDR3 bases: TGTGCCAGCAGTATATACAGGGGTAACACCATATATTTT. As protein: CASSIYRGNTIYF.

This clone occurred many times. The V and J genes are TRBV13 and TRBJ2-1; 9 bases agree with TRBD2. This CDR3 spans 14 amino acids. Germline CDR1 is PRHDT and CDR2 is FYEKMQ (reference sequence). V lost 3 bases, J lost 5 bases, and 2 bases stayed unmatched. In DNA, the CDR3 is TGTGCCAGCAGCTTGCGGACTAGCGACAATGAGCAGTTCTTC. Its translation is CASSLRTSDNEQFF. Full variable domain (outside the CDR3, taken from reference TRBV13 and TRBJ2-1): AAGVIQSPRHLIKEKRETATLKCYPIPRHDTVYWYQQGPGQDPQFLISFYEKMQSDKGSIPDRFSAQQFSDYHSELNMSSLELGDSALYFCASSLRTSDNEQFFGPGTRLTVL.

The genes are TRBV2 and TRBJ2-4, with 7 bases aligning to TRBD2. The V gene's germline CDR1 is SNHLY and CDR2 FYNNEI. The CDR3 is 14 residues long. J was trimmed by 6 bases and V by 4 bases; bases with no gene match: 6. CDR3 nucleotides: TGTGCCAGCAGTGGGTGGGAGGGGCGAAACATTCAGTACTTC. Its protein is CASSGWEGRNIQYF. Based on the CDR3 plus reference TRBV2 and TRBJ2-4, the full variable domain is EPEVTQTPSHQVTQMGQEVILRCVPISNHLYFYWYRQILGQKVEFLVSFYNNEISEKSEIFDDQFSVERPDGSNFTLKIRSTKLEDSAMYFCASSGWEGRNIQYFGAGTRLSVL.